This TCR beta chain was captured in a study of OX40 agonist ivuxolimab in advanced cancers. General study results and limits: Antigen specificity of clonally expanded peripheral T cells was not established.

By its share, this clone is medium-sized. Its antigen is undetermined. Only in-frame clones appear in the TCRdb table, and some are missing; sequencing was by immunoSEQ multiplex PCR. The sample has about 10,000 clones, roughly 70% seen once. Germline CDR1 and CDR2: SGHTS and YDEGEE. Deletions cut 0 bases from V and 7 bases from J, with 8 bases between. The CDR3 has 13 amino acids. The chain combines TRBV5-8 with TRBJ2-1; D ambiguous. The receptor was isolated from an adult with an advanced solid tumor such as melanoma, head and neck, liver or kidney cancer. The material sequenced was CD4+ or CD8+ T cells sorted from blood, taken in a trial of the OX40 agonist ivuxolimab. The CDR3 DNA sequence: TGTGCCAGCAGCTTGGGGCAGAAAAATGAGCAGTTCTTC. It codes for CASSLGQKNEQFF. The complete variable domain, with remaining parts taken from reference TRBV5-8 and TRBJ2-1, reads EAGVTQSPTHLIKTRGQQATLRCSPISGHTSVYWYQQALGLGLQFLLWYDEGEERNRGNFPPRFSGRQFPNYSSELNVNALELEDSALYLCASSLGQKNEQFFGPGTRLTVL.